This T cell receptor beta chain was identified during a study of monozygotic twins with inflammatory bowel disease (dated by TCRdb to between 2018 and 2021). Looking at the study overall: A total of some 30 monozygotic twin pairs were included in the full study, comprising nine German pairs (four IBD-concordant, five IBD-discordant) and 19 IBD-discordant Danish pairs. Disease-associated traits were sought mainly through comparisons between IBD patients and their genetically identical healthy co-twins within discordant pairs. Each individual had, on average, about 151 000 unique TCRalpha sequences and 181 000 unique TCRbeta sequences available for analysis. The full study reports these points: Distinction between different T cell subtypes could not be achieved in the analysis. IBD patients had lower TCRbeta repertoire diversity, measured by the inverse Simpson index, than their healthy co-twins. Repertoire similarity did not differ between concordant and discordant twins, possibly due to limited statistical power. No single strong signal or clonotype linked to IBD turned up in the results, so the idea that one exists was not supported. IBD patients shared fewer clonotypes with other individuals than healthy twins did, most markedly in patients showing signs of disease activity. Because patients were on differing immunosuppressive treatments, the repertoires may have picked up extra background noise and inter-individual variability.

The CDR3 starts with the cysteine, ends with the phenylalanine, and has 15 residues. The DNA is not on file. An approximately 2.6 ml peripheral blood sample was drawn into PAXgene tubes per donor and stored at -80°C. Without T cell sorting, total RNA was isolated from whole blood using the PAXgene blood miRNA kit on an automated QIAcube. Deep TCRalpha and TCRbeta repertoire profiling with unique molecular barcoding was performed on peripheral blood of monozygotic twin pairs concordant or discordant for inflammatory bowel disease. Smoking habits were recorded for all twin pairs, and individuals were classified as current, former or never smokers. A word on this clonotype: Which antigen it targets is not known.

Libraries were built with 5' RACE. Each TCR library was prepared from about 3.5 ug of total RNA. For each sample, cDNA synthesis with SMARTScribe reverse transcriptase was split into eight separate reactions. During cDNA synthesis, template switching was used to introduce unique molecular identifiers that contained a 6-nucleotide sample barcode. Amplification of TCRalpha and TCRbeta cDNA involved two nested PCRs of roughly 16 and 10 cycles, and each PCR was followed by bead purification. Before amplification, the cDNA was both treated with uracil DNA-glycosylase and purified with the QIAquick PCR purification kit. The second PCR added Illumina TruSeq-compatible adapters along with sample-specific barcodes. Library quality and concentration were assessed using TapeStation and Qubit, and roughly 5.5 ng of each library was pooled. The pooled libraries were sequenced with 2 x 100 bp reads and custom sequencing primers on an Illumina HiSeq2500 single-index Rapid Run. In the source study's methods: UMI-based consensus assembly with MiGEC version 1.2.6 was used to correct PCR and sequencing errors. V(D)J alignment, clonotype assembly and CDR3 extraction were performed with MiXCR version 2.1.1. To normalise gene usage, clonotype sharing and MAIT/NKT TCR abundance, the top 1000, 10 000 and 20 000 clonotypes in each sample were analysed. After downsampling to 27 000 UMIs, diversity was calculated as the inverse Simpson index using the vegan R package. Paired Mann-Whitney U tests were applied to discordant twin pairs, with Benjamini-Hochberg correction for multiple testing. TCRdb reprocessed the sequencing reads and holds a single record per CDR3 protein sequence, with no DNA. TCRdb's processing, not the authors' own work, is the source of the V and J calls. This sample's table carries about 330,000 distinct CDR3 sequences. The top ten clones comprise 2% to 2.5% of the sample.

The rearranged segments are TRBV21-1 and TRBJ2-7; the TCRdb call, TRBD1, lacks DNA for checking. TRBV21-1 is described as a pseudogene. Sample: blood. The source is a human donor with ulcerative colitis or Crohn's disease, or a healthy co-twin of an affected twin (not recorded which). The CDR3 reads as follows: CASGAGQGETYEQYF.